Below are 21 T cell receptor beta chains sequenced from a single sample in a study of T cells expressing NK-cell markers. TCRdb reprocessed the 5' RACE reads; each CDR3 protein has one entry and no DNA is given. This sample's table reports 400,000 to 550,000 distinct CDR3 sequences. Sequencing input: blood T cells: a sorted CD56 or NKG2C T cell subset, CD4+ or CD8+ T cells, or bulk PBMC T cells (not recorded which). These receptors were obtained from a woman between 18 and 75 years old in good health.

CDR3 amino acids: CSARDGGETSGRGNEQFF. The V gene is TRBV20-1, the J gene TRBJ2-1; TCRdb returns TRBD2, unconfirmable since there is no DNA. The germline CDR1 and CDR2 sequences are DFQATT and SNEGSKA (reference sequence). The CDR3 length is 18 residues.

This chain connects TRBV30 to TRBJ1-1. CDR1 is GTSNPN and CDR2 is SVGIG in the germline V gene (reference sequence). CDR3 length: 12 residues. CDR3: CAWMTGFTEAFF.

The V and J genes are TRBV7-2 and TRBJ2-2. Germline V lookup: CDR1 SGHTA, CDR2 FQGNSA. The CDR3 loop spans 13 amino acids. CDR3 residues: CASSLAATGELFF. Full variable domain (remainder filled in from reference TRBV7-2 and TRBJ2-2): GAGVSQSPSNKVTEKGKDVELRCDPISGHTALYWYRQSLGQGLEFLIYFQGNSAPDKSGLPSDRFSAERTGGSVSTLTIQRTQQEDSAVYLCASSLAATGELFFGEGSRLTVL.

This sequence joins TRBV29-1 and TRBJ2-7; with no DNA, the TCRdb D assignment of TRBD1 cannot be verified. Germline assignment: CDR1 SQVTM and CDR2 ANQGSEA. The CDR3 consists of 12 residues. The CDR3 region is CSAAQGLYEQYF.

The chain carries TRBV12-3 or TRBV12-4 and TRBJ2-7; as DNA is missing, the TRBD2 call by TCRdb cannot be tested. The CDR3 consists of 14 residues. The CDR3 region is CASKGLGWTYEQYF.

This sequence joins TRBV29-1 and TRBJ1-2; TCRdb gives TRBD1 as the D gene, but with no DNA this cannot be confirmed. CDR1 is SQVTM and CDR2 is ANQGSEA in the germline V gene. The CDR3 totals 14 residues. The CDR3 here is CSVESGQQNYGYTF.

This chain uses TRBV29-1 with TRBJ2-4. Germline CDR1 reads SQVTM; CDR2 reads ANQGSEA. CDR3 size: 12 residues. The CDR3 sequence is CSSRTAKNIQYF.

The chain carries TRBV6-5 and TRBJ2-5. Germline values: CDR1 MNHEY, CDR2 SVGAGI. The CDR3 runs 14 residues. CDR3 protein: CASSYFPVKETQYF.

This chain joins TRBV4-1 and TRBJ1-4; as DNA is missing, the TRBD1 call by TCRdb cannot be tested. This CDR3 contains 14 residues. In germline, CDR1 is MGHRA, CDR2 YSYEKL. CDR3: CASSQAGGNEKLFF.

The genes are TRBV12-3 or TRBV12-4 and TRBJ2-7. CDR3 length equals 13 residues. The CDR3: CASSYRGSYEQYF.

This chain connects TRBV20-1 to TRBJ2-3. This CDR3 has 14 amino acids. Germline V gene sequence: CDR1 DFQATT, CDR2 SNEGSKA (reference sequence). The CDR3 loop is CSASLGSSTDTQYF.

The chain couples TRBV20-1 to TRBJ2-7; TCRdb outputs TRBD1, but without DNA this stays unchecked. The CDR3 extends over 14 amino acids. Germline CDR1 and CDR2: DFQATT and SNEGSKA (reference sequence). CDR3 loop: CSARTEGRAYEQYF.

The V gene is TRBV7-2, the J gene TRBJ2-5; the TCRdb call, TRBD2, lacks DNA for checking. CDR3 length: 16 amino acids. Germline loops: CDR1 SGHTA, CDR2 FQGNSA. CDR3 sequence reads: CASSQPVLALQETQYF.

The chain carries TRBV20-1 and TRBJ2-5; TCRdb names TRBD2, which stays unverified in the absence of DNA. The CDR3 contains 14 residues. Germline loops: CDR1 DFQATT, CDR2 SNEGSKA (reference sequence). CDR3 loop: CSARDGEGQETQYF.

The chain uses TRBV6-2 or TRBV6-3 and TRBJ2-2. CDR1 is MNHEY and CDR2 is SVGEGT in the germline V gene. The CDR3 spans 14 residues. The CDR3 loop is CASMGIANTGELFF.

The chain is built from TRBV27 and TRBJ2-1. This CDR3 has 15 residues. Germline V gene sequence: CDR1 MNHEY, CDR2 SMNVEV (reference sequence). Here the CDR3 reads CASSLSWEFYNEQFF.

This chain joins TRBV6-5 and TRBJ2-7. The CDR3 contains 11 residues. CDR1 MNHEY and CDR2 SVGAGI come from the germline V gene. The CDR3 loop is CASRDIYEQYF.

The chain links TRBV6-2 or TRBV6-3 to TRBJ1-2; as DNA is missing, the TRBD1 call by TCRdb cannot be tested. Looked up from germline, CDR1 is MNHEY and CDR2 is SVGEGT. This CDR3 has 16 amino acids. The CDR3 loop is CASSGGPGQFHYGYTF.

The V gene is TRBV5-6, the J gene TRBJ2-1; as DNA is missing, the TRBD2 call by TCRdb cannot be tested. CDR3 length: 14 residues. Per the germline V gene, CDR1 is SGHDT and CDR2 is YYEEEE. The CDR3 protein is CASAALSSYNEQFF. Drawing the rest from reference TRBV5-6 and TRBJ2-1, the complete variable domain is DAGVTQSPTHLIKTRGQQVTLRCSPKSGHDTVSWYQQALGQGPQFIFQYYEEEERQRGNFPDRFSGHQFPNYSSELNVNALLLGDSALYLCASAALSSYNEQFFGPGTRLTVL.

The chain is built from TRBV28 and TRBJ1-5; as DNA is missing, the TRBD1 call by TCRdb cannot be tested. Germline CDR1 and CDR2: MDHEN and SYDVKM. The CDR3 has 19 amino acids. The CDR3 reads CASSLVGQGANWSNQPQHF. Based on the CDR3 plus reference TRBV28 and TRBJ1-5, the full variable domain is DVKVTQSSRYLVKRTGEKVFLECVQDMDHENMFWYRQDPGLGLRLIYFSYDVKMKEKGDIPEGYSVSREKKERFSLILESASTNQTSMYLCASSLVGQGANWSNQPQHFGDGTRLSIL.

CDR3 loop: CASSLGSGTSYEQYF. V gene TRBV5-5 combines with J gene TRBJ2-7; the D gene TCRdb calls, TRBD2, cannot be checked with no DNA. Germline assignment: CDR1 SGHKS and CDR2 YYEKEE (reference sequence). This CDR3 is built from 15 residues.